This T cell receptor (beta chain) originates from a study of radiation and T cells in renal cell carcinoma. Time point of the sample: baseline pretreatment blood. Stated treatment: 15 Gy SBRT to primary tumor, nephrectomy 4 weeks later. The tumor was a clear cell renal cell carcinoma. Germline-derived CDR1 and CDR2 are SGHAT and FQNNGV. This CDR3 region has 15 residues. V shed 5 bases and J shed 4 bases, with 15 bases lying between them. The assay was immunoSEQ multiplex PCR, and TCRdb's table has in-frame clones only and misses some. The sample has roughly 120,000 clones, around 84% seen once. This sequence originates from a woman in her sixties with renal cell carcinoma. J is TRBJ1-3 and V is TRBV11-2; a weak D match, TRBD1 (5 bases). The material was blood, obtained from a patient whose treatment included radiotherapy and nephrectomy. The CDR3 reads CASSGPGGEGNTIYF. The CDR3 bases are TGTGCCAGCAGCGGTCCGGGGGGAGAAGGAAACACCATATATTTT.